Shown below are 3 T cell receptor beta chains from a single sample sequenced in a study of beta chain features in type 1 diabetes. All of the isolated RNA was reverse transcribed, so expressed TCRB transcripts were sequenced. Some clones are missing from TCRdb's copy, which holds only in-frame ones; the method was immunoSEQ multiplex PCR. The profile shows about 370,000 clones, 9.6% of them singletons. Findings and caveats of the study: TCRB CDR3s from Type 1 diabetes patients were moderately but significantly shorter in all four CD4+ subsets.

These TCRs' antigens remain unknown. Sequencing was performed on central memory CD4+ T cells from blood. These receptors were obtained from a man under 40 with type 1 diabetes.

Comments on this clone: It is likely a read error: a sequence one base away is far more abundant. V is TRBV4-2 and J is TRBJ2-1, with D uncertain. Trimming left V 0 bases short and J 12 bases short, with 9 bases between. The CDR3 extends over 12 amino acids. The germline V gene has CDR1 LGHNA and CDR2 YNFKEQ. In nucleotides, the CDR3 is TGTGCCAGCAGCCAAGAGATGAGCGCGCAGTTCTTC. Its translation: CASSQEMSAQFF.

The chain uses TRBV11-2 and TRBJ2-7, with D unclear. The CDR3 has 12 residues. Germline CDR1 is SGHAT and CDR2 is FQNNGV. V lost 5 bases, J lost 6 bases, and 11 bases lay in between. CDR3 sequence: CASSPQGPEQYF. The CDR3 coding sequence is TGTGCCAGCAGCCCGCAAGGGCCCGAGCAGTACTTC.

The chain couples TRBV30 to TRBJ1-4, with D possibly TRBD1 on 5 matching bases. The germline gives CDR1 GTSNPN, CDR2 SVGIG (reference sequence). This CDR3 comprises 16 residues. V lost 5 bases, J lost 7 bases, and 23 bases lay in between. CDR3 residues: CAWCPGTQGGREKLFF. The CDR3 region has the DNA TGTGCCTGGTGCCCCGGGACCCAGGGAGGGCGTGAAAAACTGTTTTTT.